The 18 T cell receptor beta chains below all came from one sample that was sequenced in a study of blood T cell repertoires in COVID-19. Repertoires were generated with immunoSEQ multiplex PCR, while TCRdb's copy carries only in-frame clones and drops some. The data show around 97,000 clones, with almost 85% seen just once and 10% held by the top ten. The sequencing sample was made of peripheral blood. All receptors come from a man aged 65-85 years with acute or convalescent COVID-19.

The CDR3 protein is CASSMRGGDTGELFF. Here the CDR3 DNA reads TGCGCCAGCAGTATGAGGGGGGGGGACACCGGGGAGCTGTTTTTT. The chain joins TRBV10-2 to TRBJ2-2, with D perhaps matching TRBD2 (7 bases). The V and J ends lost 5 bases and 3 bases respectively, with 13 bases between them. Germline lookup yields CDR1 WSHSY and CDR2 SAAADI. The CDR3 is 15 residues long.

V and J are TRBV7-2 and TRBJ1-4, with 9 bases that match TRBD1. After removal of 5 bases from V and 8 bases from J, the junction contained 6 bases not matched to a gene. The CDR3 length is 14 residues. CDR1 and CDR2 from the germline V gene are SGHTA and FQGNSA. The CDR3 sequence: CASSAGTGSEKLFF. In DNA form, the CDR3 reads TGTGCCAGCAGCGCCGGGACAGGGTCGGAAAAACTGTTTTTT.

Only one count was recorded for this clone. The chain combines TRBV7-8 with TRBJ1-2; possibly TRBD1 for D (6 bases). Per germline, CDR1 SGHVS and CDR2 FQNEAQ. V shed 2 bases and J shed 2 bases, with 12 bases lying between them. This CDR3 spans 15 amino acids. CDR3 loop: CASSLLGGLNYGYTF. The CDR3 DNA sequence: TGTGCCAGCAGCTTATTAGGGGGTTTAAACTATGGCTACACCTTC.

The chain couples TRBV6-5 to TRBJ1-2; tentative D call: TRBD1 (5 bases). Per the germline V gene, CDR1 is MNHEY and CDR2 is SVGAGI. This CDR3 is 15 amino acids long. V was pared by 2 bases and J by 5 bases, with 15 bases between. The CDR3: CASSYLPPGRYGYTF. Written as DNA, the CDR3 is TGTGCCAGCAGTTACCTCCCGCCAGGGAGGTATGGCTACACCTTC.

The chain recombines TRBV7-2 with TRBJ2-1; 9 bases map to TRBD1. Germline V gene sequence: CDR1 SGHTA, CDR2 FQGNSA. The CDR3 has 14 amino acids. J was trimmed by 8 bases and V by 5 bases; bases with no gene match: 7. Here the CDR3 reads CASSRGQGQDEQFF. The CDR3 DNA sequence: TGTGCCAGCAGCCGGGGACAGGGTCAGGATGAGCAGTTCTTC.

The V gene is TRBV6-5, the J gene TRBJ2-7; 9 positions match TRBD1. This CDR3 has 13 amino acids. The V gene's germline CDR1 is MNHEY and CDR2 SVGAGI. Unmatched junction bases numbered 10, after V lost 7 bases and J lost 9 bases. DNA of the CDR3: TGTGCCAGCATTCAGAGACAGGGGGGCGTGCAGTACTTC. It translates to CASIQRQGGVQYF.

This chain links TRBV19 with TRBJ1-5, with TRBD1 matching over 7 bases. The trim removed 7 bases at V and 2 bases at J, leaving 17 bases unmatched. The CDR3 consists of 18 residues. Per the germline V gene, CDR1 is LNHDA and CDR2 is SQIVND (reference sequence). This CDR3 reads CASTQWTGGGAGNQPQHF. For the CDR3, the DNA is TGTGCCAGTACCCAATGGACCGGAGGGGGCGCGGGCAATCAGCCCCAGCATTTT.

This clone was picked up one time. The chain uses TRBV2 and TRBJ1-5, with 9 bases identical to TRBD1. There are 16 residues in the CDR3. Per the germline V gene, CDR1 is SNHLY and CDR2 is FYNNEI. V gave up 1 base and J gave up 6 bases; unmatched junction bases: 7. CDR3 sequence reads: CASSEVGTGSSQPQHF. In DNA form, the CDR3 reads TGTGCCAGCAGTGAAGTAGGGACAGGGAGTAGTCAGCCCCAGCATTTT.

V usage is TRBV15 and J usage is TRBJ1-2; 8 nucleotides match TRBD1. Unmatched junction bases numbered 10, after V lost 5 bases and J lost 5 bases. Germline-derived CDR1 and CDR2 are LNHNV and YYDKDF (reference sequence). The CDR3 sequence is 15 residues long. The CDR3 loop is CATSAIRTGQYGYTF. The CDR3 DNA reads as TGTGCCACCAGCGCTATCCGGACAGGGCAGTATGGCTACACCTTC.

V and J are TRBV19 and TRBJ2-1; perhaps TRBD2 as D (6 bases). CDR3 length: 15 amino acids. V was cut by 3 bases and J by 4 bases, with 13 bases left in between. CDR1 LNHDA and CDR2 SQIVND come from the germline V gene (reference sequence). CDR3 sequence: CASSIAAGHYNEQFF. The DNA for the CDR3 is TGTGCCAGTAGTATTGCAGCGGGTCATTACAATGAGCAGTTCTTC.

This clone was seen a handful of times. V gene TRBV2 combines with J gene TRBJ1-1, with 10 bases that match TRBD1. Germline CDR1 is SNHLY and CDR2 is FYNNEI. V was pared by 8 bases and J by 5 bases, with 5 bases of the junction left unmatched. This CDR3 has 13 amino acids. The CDR3 protein is CASVWTGGTEAFF. CDR3 sequence (DNA): TGTGCCAGCGTATGGACAGGGGGGACTGAAGCTTTCTTT.

This sequence joins TRBV28 and TRBJ1-2, with D possibly TRBD1 on 5 matching bases. This CDR3 spans 14 amino acids. Germline-derived CDR1 and CDR2 are MDHEN and SYDVKM. V lost 8 bases to trimming and J lost 5 bases, with 18 bases between them. CDR3 loop: CASASPGDLYGYTF. CDR3 nucleotide sequence: TGTGCCAGCGCTTCCCCGGGGGATTTGTATGGCTACACCTTC.

The J gene is TRBJ2-5, the V gene TRBV27; 13 bases are a match to TRBD2. Germline V CDR1 and CDR2: MNHEY, SMNVEV (reference sequence). The CDR3 runs to 16 residues. V gave up 7 bases and J gave up 5 bases; unmatched junction bases: 10. CDR3 sequence reads: CASMTSGGSLVETQYF. DNA of the CDR3: TGTGCCAGCATGACTAGCGGGGGGTCGTTAGTCGAGACCCAGTACTTC.

The chain links TRBV27 to TRBJ1-1, with D hard to call. The CDR3 consists of 14 residues. Trimming removed 2 bases at V and 4 bases at J, with 11 bases between. Germline assignment: CDR1 MNHEY and CDR2 SMNVEV (reference sequence). This CDR3 reads CASSLREGVTEAFF. For the CDR3, the DNA is TGTGCCAGCAGTTTACGGGAGGGCGTCACTGAAGCTTTCTTT.

This sequence joins TRBV7-2 and TRBJ1-1, with TRBD1 as a possible D gene (6 bases). In germline, CDR1 is SGHTA, CDR2 FQGNSA. The CDR3 is 15 residues long. Trimming took 0 bases from V and 6 from J, leaving 14 bases between them. CDR3 sequence: CASSLATGRVAEAFF. The CDR3 DNA reads as TGTGCCAGCAGCTTAGCTACAGGGCGAGTGGCTGAAGCTTTCTTT.

The gene calls are TRBV5-1 and TRBJ2-5; possibly TRBD2 for D (6 bases). This CDR3 spans 14 amino acids. Between the trimmed V and J ends, which lost 0 bases and 2 bases, there was a span of 8 bases. The V gene's germline CDR1 is SGHRS and CDR2 YFSETQ. CDR3 protein: CASSLAGTQETQYF. The CDR3 DNA sequence: TGCGCCAGCAGCTTGGCTGGGACTCAAGAGACCCAGTACTTC.

The sample holds one count of this clone. The rearrangement uses TRBV9 and TRBJ2-3; 8 bases agree with TRBD2. The germline CDR1 and CDR2 sequences are SGDLS and YYNGEE. Unmatched junction bases numbered 18, after V lost 3 bases and J lost 6 bases. The CDR3 contains 18 residues. CDR3 nucleotides: TGTGCCAGCAGCGACAACTTCGGACTAGCCCTAAACGTGGATACGCAGTATTTT. Encoded protein: CASSDNFGLALNVDTQYF.

The V and J genes are TRBV9 and TRBJ2-3; 13 bases are a match to TRBD2. In germline, CDR1 is SGDLS, CDR2 YYNGEE. The CDR3 length is 15 residues. The J segment lost 9 bases and the V segment lost 3 bases, leaving 7 bases of the junction unmatched. The CDR3 spells CASSARTSGSDTQYF. Here the CDR3 DNA reads TGTGCCAGCAGCGCCAGGACTAGCGGGAGTGACACGCAGTATTTT.